This T cell receptor beta chain was sequenced in a study of T-cell reconstitution after alpha-beta-depleted transplantation in children. Notes on the study in general: At one year after transplant, newly produced T cells mostly accounted for T-cell counts and diversity. Surviving recipient T cells and intrathymic progenitors accounted for some patients' high TCRbeta diversity at day 60. Several hundred rapidly expanded clones from non-depleted graft cells reportedly supplied alpha-beta T cells about two months post-transplant.

The V and J ends lost 8 bases and 0 bases respectively, with 4 bases between them. The CDR3 is 11 amino acids. CDR1 and CDR2 (germline): MDHEN, SYDVKM. The sample holds a few counts of this clonotype. Antigen specificity is unknown. Unique molecular identifiers were built into the TCRbeta library. TCRdb called the PCR reads again in MiXCR, with one record for every CDR3 protein. Found here are some 600,000 distinct CDR3 sequences, around 13% of them singletons; the top ten hold about 2.2%. This chain joins TRBV28 and TRBJ1-1; D is ambiguous. The receptor's source is a male patient under 18 who had a stem cell transplant for acute myeloid leukemia, so the T cells may come from the graft donor. The sample consisted of PBMCs, mostly from graft donor cells, taken 360 days after TCRalphabeta/CD19-depleted stem cell transplant. The chain's CDR3 is CASLLNTEAFF. DNA of the CDR3: TGTGCCAGCCTACTGAACACTGAAGCTTTCTTT.